Reported below is one T cell receptor (beta chain). Its antigen remains unidentified. Age- and sex-matched healthy donors served as the control group. After extraction with the RNeasy kit, about 0.5 to 1 ug of the RNA was reverse transcribed using random hexamers. The amplification used immunoSEQ multiplex PCR on TCR beta CDR3; it spanned 54 Vbeta and 13 Jbeta. In TCRdb, the immunoSEQ multiplex PCR reads were re-called with MiXCR into one record per CDR3 protein. Altogether approximately 190,000 distinct CDR3 sequences are present, 90% to 95% being singletons, with the ten largest covering approximately 0.098%. The sample belongs to a study of CD8 T cells in Susac syndrome. Study results and caveats: The study acknowledged a relatively small number of individuals in its TCR sequencing and HLA analysis.

V was pared by 5 bases and J by 10 bases, with 1 base of the junction left unmatched. The CDR3 is 11 residues long. The chain recombines TRBV12-3 or TRBV12-4 with TRBJ1-4; TRBD1 matches 7 bases. Sample: CD4+ T cells from PBMCs. The TCR comes from a human donor in good health. CDR3: CASSQGGKLFF. The CDR3 DNA follows: TGTGCCAGCAGTCAGGGGGGAAAACTGTTTTTT.